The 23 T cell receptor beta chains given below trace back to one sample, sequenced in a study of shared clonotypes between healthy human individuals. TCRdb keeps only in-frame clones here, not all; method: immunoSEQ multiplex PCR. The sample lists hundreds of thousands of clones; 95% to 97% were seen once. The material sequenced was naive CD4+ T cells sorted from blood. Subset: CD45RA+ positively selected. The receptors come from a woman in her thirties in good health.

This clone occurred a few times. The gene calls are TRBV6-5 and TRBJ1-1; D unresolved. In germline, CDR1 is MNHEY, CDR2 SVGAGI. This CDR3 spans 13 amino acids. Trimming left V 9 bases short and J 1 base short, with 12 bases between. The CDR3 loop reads CASTRPGNTEAFF. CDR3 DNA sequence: TGTGCCAGTACCCGTCCCGGGAACACTGAAGCTTTCTTT.

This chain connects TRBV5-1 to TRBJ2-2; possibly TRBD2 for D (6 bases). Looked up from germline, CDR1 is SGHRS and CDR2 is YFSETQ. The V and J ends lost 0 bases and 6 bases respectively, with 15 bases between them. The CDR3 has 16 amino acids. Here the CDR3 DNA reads TGCGCCAGCAGCTTGGATCCGGGAGTGCGGGCCGGGGAGCTGTTTTTT. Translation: CASSLDPGVRAGELFF.

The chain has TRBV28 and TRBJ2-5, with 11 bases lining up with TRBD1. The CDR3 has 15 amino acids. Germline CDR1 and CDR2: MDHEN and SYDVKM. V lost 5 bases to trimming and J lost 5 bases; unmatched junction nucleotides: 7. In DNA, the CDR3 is TGTGCCAGCAGTCCGCCCGGGACAGGGGGGGAGACCCAGTACTTC. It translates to CASSPPGTGGETQYF.

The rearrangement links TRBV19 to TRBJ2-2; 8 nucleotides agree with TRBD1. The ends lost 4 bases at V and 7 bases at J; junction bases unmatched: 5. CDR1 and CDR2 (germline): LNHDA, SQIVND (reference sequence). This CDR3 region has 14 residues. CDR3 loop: CASSTSGGSGELFF. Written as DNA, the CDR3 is TGTGCCAGTAGTACCTCAGGGGGCAGCGGGGAGCTGTTTTTT. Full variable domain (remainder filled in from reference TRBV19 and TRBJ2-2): DGGITQSPKYLFRKEGQNVTLSCEQNLNHDAMYWYRQDPGQGLRLIYYSQIVNDFQKGDIAEGYSVSREKKESFPLTVTSAQKNPTAFYLCASSTSGGSGELFFGEGSRLTVL.

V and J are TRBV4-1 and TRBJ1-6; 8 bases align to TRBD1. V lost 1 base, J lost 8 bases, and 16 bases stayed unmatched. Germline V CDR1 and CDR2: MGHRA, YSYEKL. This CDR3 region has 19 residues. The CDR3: CASSQGQGIKGTPDSPLHF. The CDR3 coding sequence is TGCGCCAGCAGCCAAGGACAGGGGATAAAAGGGACTCCGGATTCACCCCTCCACTTT.

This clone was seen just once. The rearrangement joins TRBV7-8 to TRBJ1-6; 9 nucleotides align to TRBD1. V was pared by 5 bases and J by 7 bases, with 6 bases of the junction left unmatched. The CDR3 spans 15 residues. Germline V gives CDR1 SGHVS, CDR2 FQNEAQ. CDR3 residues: CASSEQTGGNSPLHF. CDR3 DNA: TGTGCCAGCAGCGAACAGACAGGGGGAAATTCACCCCTCCACTTT.

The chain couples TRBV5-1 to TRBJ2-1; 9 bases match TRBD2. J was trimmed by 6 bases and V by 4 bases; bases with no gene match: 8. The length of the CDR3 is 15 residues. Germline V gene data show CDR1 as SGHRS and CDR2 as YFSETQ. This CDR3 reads CASSRSGTSSNEQFF. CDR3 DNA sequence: TGCGCCAGCAGCCGGTCCGGGACTAGCAGCAATGAGCAGTTCTTC.

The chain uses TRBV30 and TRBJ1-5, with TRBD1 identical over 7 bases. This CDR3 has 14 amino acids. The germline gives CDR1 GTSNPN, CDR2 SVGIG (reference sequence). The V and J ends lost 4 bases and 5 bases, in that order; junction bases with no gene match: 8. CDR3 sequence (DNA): TGTGCCTGGACGCCTCTCAGGGGGGATCAGCCCCAGCATTTT. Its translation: CAWTPLRGDQPQHF.

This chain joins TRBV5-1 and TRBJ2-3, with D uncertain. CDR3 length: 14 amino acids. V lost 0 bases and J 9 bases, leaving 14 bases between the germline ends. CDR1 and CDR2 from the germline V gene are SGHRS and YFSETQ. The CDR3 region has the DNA TGCGCCAGCAGCTTGGATCGAGCCTCCGGGACGCAGTATTTT. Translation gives CASSLDRASGTQYF.

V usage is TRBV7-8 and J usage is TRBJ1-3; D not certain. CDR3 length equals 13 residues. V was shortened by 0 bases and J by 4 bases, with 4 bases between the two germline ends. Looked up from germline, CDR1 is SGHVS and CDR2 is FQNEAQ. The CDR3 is CASSLALGNTIYF. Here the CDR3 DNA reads TGTGCCAGCAGCTTAGCTCTAGGAAACACCATATATTTT.

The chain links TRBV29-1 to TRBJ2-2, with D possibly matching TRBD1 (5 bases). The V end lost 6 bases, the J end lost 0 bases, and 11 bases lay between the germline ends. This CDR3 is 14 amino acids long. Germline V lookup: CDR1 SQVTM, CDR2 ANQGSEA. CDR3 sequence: CSVRQFSNTGELFF. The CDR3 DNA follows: TGCAGCGTACGACAGTTCTCGAACACCGGGGAGCTGTTTTTT.

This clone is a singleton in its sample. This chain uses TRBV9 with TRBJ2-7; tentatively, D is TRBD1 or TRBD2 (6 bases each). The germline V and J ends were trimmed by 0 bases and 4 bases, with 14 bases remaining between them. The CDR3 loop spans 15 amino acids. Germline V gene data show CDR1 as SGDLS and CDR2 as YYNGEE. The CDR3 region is CASSVGSGGGYEQYF. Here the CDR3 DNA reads TGTGCCAGCAGCGTAGGTTCCGGGGGCGGGTACGAGCAGTACTTC.

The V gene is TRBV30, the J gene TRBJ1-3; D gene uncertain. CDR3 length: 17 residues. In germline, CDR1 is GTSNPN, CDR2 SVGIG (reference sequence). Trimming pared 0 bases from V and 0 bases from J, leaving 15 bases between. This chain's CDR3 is CAWSVRASGYSGNTIYF. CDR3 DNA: TGTGCCTGGAGTGTACGGGCGTCAGGTTACTCTGGAAACACCATATATTTT.

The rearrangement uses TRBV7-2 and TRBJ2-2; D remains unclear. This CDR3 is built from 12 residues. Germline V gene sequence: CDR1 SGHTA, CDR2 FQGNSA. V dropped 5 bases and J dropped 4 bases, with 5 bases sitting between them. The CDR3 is CASSTSTGELFF. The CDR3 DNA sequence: TGTGCCAGCAGCACCTCCACCGGGGAGCTGTTTTTT.

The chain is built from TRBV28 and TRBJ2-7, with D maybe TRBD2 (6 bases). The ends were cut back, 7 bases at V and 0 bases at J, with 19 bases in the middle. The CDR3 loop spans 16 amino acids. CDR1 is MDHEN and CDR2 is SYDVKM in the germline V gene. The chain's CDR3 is CASKQRLGKSSYEQYF. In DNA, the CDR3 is TGTGCCAGCAAGCAGCGACTAGGGAAAAGCTCCTACGAGCAGTACTTC.

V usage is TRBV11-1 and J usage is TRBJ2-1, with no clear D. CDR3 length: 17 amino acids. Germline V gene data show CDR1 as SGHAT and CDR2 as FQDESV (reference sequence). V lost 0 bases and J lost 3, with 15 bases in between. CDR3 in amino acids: CASSLAHPGLSYNEQFF. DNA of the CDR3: TGTGCCAGCAGCTTAGCGCACCCCGGATTAAGCTACAATGAGCAGTTCTTC.

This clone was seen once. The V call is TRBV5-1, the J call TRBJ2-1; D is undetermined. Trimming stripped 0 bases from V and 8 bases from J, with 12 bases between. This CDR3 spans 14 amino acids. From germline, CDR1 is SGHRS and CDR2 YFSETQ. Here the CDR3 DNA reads TGCGCCAGCAGCTTGGTGTTAGAAGGGTATGAGCAGTTCTTC. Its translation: CASSLVLEGYEQFF. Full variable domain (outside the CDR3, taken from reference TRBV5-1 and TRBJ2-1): KAGVTQTPRYLIKTRGQQVTLSCSPISGHRSVSWYQQTPGQGLQFLFEYFSETQRNKGNFPGRFSGRQFSNSRSEMNVSTLELGDSALYLCASSLVLEGYEQFFGPGTRLTVL.

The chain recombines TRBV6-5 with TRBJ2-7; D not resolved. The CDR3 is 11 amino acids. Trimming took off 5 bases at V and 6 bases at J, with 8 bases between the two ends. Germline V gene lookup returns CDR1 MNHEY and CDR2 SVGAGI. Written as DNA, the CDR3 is TGTGCCAGCAGTGATTTTCCCGAGCAGTACTTC. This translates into CASSDFPEQYF.

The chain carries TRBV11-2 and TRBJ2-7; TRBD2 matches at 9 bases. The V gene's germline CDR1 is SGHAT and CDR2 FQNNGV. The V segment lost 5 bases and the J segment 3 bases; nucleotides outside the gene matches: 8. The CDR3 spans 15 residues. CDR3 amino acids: CASSPASGKFYEQYF. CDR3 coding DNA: TGTGCCAGCAGCCCAGCTAGCGGGAAGTTCTACGAGCAGTACTTC.

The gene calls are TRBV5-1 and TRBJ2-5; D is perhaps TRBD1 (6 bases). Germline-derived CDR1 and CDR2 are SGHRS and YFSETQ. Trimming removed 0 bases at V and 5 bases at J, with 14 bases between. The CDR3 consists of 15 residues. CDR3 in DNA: TGCGCCAGCAGCTTGGGGGCCGACCAGGGGGAGACCCAGTACTTC. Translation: CASSLGADQGETQYF.

The CDR3 DNA sequence: TGTGCCAGCAGTTTGTCCGGGTCCACGAACACCGGGGAGCTGTTTTTT. This codes for CASSLSGSTNTGELFF. The gene calls are TRBV27 and TRBJ2-2; no definite D call. The ends were cut back, 3 bases at V and 0 bases at J, with 11 bases in the middle. Per the germline V gene, CDR1 is MNHEY and CDR2 is SMNVEV (reference sequence). This CDR3 has 16 amino acids.

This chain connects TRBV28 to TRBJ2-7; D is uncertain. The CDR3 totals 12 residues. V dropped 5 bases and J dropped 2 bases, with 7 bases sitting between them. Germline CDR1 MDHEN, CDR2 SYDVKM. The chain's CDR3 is CASSIRTYEQYF. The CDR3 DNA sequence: TGTGCCAGCAGTATACGGACCTACGAGCAGTACTTC.

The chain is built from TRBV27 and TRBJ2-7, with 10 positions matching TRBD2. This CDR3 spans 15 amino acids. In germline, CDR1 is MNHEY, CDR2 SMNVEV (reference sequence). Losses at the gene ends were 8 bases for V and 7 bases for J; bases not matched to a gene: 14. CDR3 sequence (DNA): TGTGCCAGCCCCCCCGGGACTAGCGAGGGAGGGGAGCAGTACTTC. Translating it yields CASPPGTSEGGEQYF.